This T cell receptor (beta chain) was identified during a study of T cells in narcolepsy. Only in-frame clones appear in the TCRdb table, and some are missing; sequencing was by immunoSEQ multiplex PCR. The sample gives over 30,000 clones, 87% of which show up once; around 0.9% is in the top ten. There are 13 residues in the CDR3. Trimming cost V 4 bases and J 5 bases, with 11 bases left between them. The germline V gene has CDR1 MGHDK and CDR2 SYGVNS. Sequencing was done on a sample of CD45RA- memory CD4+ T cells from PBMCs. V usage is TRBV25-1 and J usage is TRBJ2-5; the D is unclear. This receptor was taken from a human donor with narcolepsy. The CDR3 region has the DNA TGTGCCAGCAGTGCTATGGATTCGGAGACCCAGTACTTC. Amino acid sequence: CASSAMDSETQYF.